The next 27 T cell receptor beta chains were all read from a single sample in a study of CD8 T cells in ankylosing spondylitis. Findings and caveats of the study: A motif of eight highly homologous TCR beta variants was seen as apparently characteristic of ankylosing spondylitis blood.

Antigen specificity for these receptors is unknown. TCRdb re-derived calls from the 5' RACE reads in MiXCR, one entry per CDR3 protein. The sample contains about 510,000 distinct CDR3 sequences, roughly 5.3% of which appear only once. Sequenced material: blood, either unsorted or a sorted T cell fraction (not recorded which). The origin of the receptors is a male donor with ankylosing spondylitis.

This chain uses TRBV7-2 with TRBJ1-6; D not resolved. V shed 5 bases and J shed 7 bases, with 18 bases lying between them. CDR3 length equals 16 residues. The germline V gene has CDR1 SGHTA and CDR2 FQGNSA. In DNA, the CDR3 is TGTGCCAGCAGCCCCGTTGGCGGCTTCCGAAATTCACCCCTCCACTTT. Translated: CASSPVGGFRNSPLHF.

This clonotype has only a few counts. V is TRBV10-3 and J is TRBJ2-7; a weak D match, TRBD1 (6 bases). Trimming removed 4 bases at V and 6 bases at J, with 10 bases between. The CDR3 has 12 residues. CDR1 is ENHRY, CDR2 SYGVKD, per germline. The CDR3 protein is CAISGGQPEQYF. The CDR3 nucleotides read TGTGCCATCAGTGGGGGACAACCCGAGCAGTACTTC.

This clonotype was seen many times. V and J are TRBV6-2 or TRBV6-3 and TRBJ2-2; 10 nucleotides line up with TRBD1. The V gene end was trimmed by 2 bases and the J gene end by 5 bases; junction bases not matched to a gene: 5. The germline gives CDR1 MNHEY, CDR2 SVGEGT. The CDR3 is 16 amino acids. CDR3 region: CASSYRDRGRTGELFF. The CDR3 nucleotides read TGTGCCAGCAGTTACCGGGACAGGGGAAGAACCGGGGAGCTGTTTTTT.

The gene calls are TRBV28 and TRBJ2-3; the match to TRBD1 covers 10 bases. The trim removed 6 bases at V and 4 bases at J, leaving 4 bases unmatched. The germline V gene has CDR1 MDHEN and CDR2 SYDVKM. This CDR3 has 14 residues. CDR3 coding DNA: TGTGCCAGCAGGGGACAGGGGCGGCCAGATACGCAGTATTTT. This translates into CASRGQGRPDTQYF.

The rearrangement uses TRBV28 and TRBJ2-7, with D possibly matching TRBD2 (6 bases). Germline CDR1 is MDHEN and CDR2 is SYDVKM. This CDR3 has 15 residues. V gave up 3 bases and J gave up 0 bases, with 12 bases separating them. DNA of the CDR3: TGTGCCAGCAGTTTTGGGCGGGGCTACTCCTACGAGCAGTACTTC. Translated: CASSFGRGYSYEQYF.

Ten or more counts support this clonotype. CDR3 sequence: CASRRSQGSETQYF. CDR3 sequence (DNA): TGTGCCAGCAGACGTTCTCAGGGAAGTGAGACCCAGTACTTC. The chain carries TRBV12-3 or TRBV12-4 and TRBJ2-5; D possibly corresponds to TRBD1 (5 bases). Trimming removed 6 bases from V and 5 bases from J, with 16 bases in between. The CDR3 has 14 amino acids.

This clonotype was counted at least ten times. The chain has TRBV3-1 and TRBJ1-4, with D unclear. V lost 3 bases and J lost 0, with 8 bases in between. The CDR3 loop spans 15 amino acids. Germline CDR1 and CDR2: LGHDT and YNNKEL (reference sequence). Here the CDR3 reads CASSHSRATNEKLFF. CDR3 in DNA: TGTGCCAGCAGCCATTCTCGGGCAACTAATGAAAAACTGTTTTTT.

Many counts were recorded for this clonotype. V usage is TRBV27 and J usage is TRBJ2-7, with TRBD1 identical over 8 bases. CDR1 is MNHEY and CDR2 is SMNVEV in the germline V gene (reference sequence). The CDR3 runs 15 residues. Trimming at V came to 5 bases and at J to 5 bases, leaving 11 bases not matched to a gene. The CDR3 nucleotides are TGTGCCAGCAGTACCGGACAGGGCGGTTACCACGAGCAGTACTTC. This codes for CASSTGQGGYHEQYF.

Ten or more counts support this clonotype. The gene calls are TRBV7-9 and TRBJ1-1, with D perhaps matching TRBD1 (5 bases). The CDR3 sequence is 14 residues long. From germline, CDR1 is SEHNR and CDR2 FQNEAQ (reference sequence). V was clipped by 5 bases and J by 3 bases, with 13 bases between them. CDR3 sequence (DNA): TGTGCCAGCAGCAGTTTGGGGGAGGACACTGAAGCTTTCTTT. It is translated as CASSSLGEDTEAFF.

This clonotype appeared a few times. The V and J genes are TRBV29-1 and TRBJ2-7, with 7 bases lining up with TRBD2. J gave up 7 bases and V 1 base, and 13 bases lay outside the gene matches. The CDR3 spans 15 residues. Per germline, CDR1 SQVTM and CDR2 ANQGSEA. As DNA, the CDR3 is TGCAGCGTTGAAGGCGCTAGCGGTCCTGTGGGGGAGCAGTACTTC. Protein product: CSVEGASGPVGEQYF.

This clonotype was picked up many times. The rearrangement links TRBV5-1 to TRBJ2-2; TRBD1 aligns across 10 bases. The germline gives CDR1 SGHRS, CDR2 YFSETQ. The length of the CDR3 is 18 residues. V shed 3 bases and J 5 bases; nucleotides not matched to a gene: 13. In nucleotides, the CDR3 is TGCGCCAGCAGCTCAACAACAAGGACAGGGGGGTTGACCGGGGAGCTGTTTTTT. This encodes CASSSTTRTGGLTGELFF.

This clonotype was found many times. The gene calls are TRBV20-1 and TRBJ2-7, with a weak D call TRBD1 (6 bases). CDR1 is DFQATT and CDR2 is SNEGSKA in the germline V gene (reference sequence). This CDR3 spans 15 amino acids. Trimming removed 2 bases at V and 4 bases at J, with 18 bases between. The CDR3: CSARPTSLQGYEQYF. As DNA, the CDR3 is TGCAGTGCTAGACCCACGTCCCTACAGGGTTACGAGCAGTACTTC.

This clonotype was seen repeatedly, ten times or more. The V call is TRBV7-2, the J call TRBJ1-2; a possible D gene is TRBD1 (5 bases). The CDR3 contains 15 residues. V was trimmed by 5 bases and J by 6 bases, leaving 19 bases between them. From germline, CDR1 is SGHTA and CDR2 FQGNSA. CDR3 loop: CASSPSPTDNHGYTF. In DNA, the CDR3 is TGTGCCAGCAGCCCCTCCCCGACAGACAATCATGGCTACACCTTC.

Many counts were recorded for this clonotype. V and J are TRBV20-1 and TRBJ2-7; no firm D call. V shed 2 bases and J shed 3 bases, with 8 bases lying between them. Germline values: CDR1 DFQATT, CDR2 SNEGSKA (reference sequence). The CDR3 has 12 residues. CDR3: CSARRSGYEQYF. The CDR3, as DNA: TGCAGTGCTAGAAGGTCCGGCTACGAGCAGTACTTC.

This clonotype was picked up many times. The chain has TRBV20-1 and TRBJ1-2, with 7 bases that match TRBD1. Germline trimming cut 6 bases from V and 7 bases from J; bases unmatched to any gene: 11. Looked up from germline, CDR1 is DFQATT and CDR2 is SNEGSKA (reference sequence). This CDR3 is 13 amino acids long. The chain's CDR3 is CSAPRGGASGYTF. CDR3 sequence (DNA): TGCAGTGCCCCGAGAGGGGGCGCGAGTGGCTACACCTTC.

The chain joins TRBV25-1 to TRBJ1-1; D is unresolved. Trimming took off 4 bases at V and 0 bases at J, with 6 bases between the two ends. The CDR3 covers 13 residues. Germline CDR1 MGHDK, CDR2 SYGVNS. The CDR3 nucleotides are TGTGCCAGCAGTGGGGTAATGAACACTGAAGCTTTCTTT. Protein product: CASSGVMNTEAFF.

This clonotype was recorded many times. The CDR3 here is CASSPLTGATGETQYF. The CDR3 region has the DNA TGTGCCAGCAGCCCATTGACGGGAGCCACCGGGGAGACCCAGTACTTC. The chain links TRBV7-9 to TRBJ2-5, with D perhaps TRBD2 (6 bases). V lost 5 bases to trimming and J lost 5 bases, with 21 bases between them. This CDR3 contains 16 residues. Germline V CDR1 and CDR2: SEHNR, FQNEAQ (reference sequence).

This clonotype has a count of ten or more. In DNA, the CDR3 is TGTGCCAGCAGGGACGCGATGTACAATGAGCAGTTCTTC. Translating it yields CASRDAMYNEQFF. The chain uses TRBV6-1 and TRBJ2-1; D unclear. Germline-derived CDR1 and CDR2 are MNHNS and SASEGT. CDR3 length equals 13 residues. V was shortened by 6 bases and J by 4 bases, with 10 bases between the two germline ends.

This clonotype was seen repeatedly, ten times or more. CDR3 nucleotides: TGTGCCTGGAGTGTACGAGGGCTCAGCTATGGCTACACCTTC. Protein sequence: CAWSVRGLSYGYTF. This chain joins TRBV30 and TRBJ1-2; D unclear. Germline CDR1 is GTSNPN and CDR2 is SVGIG (reference sequence). CDR3 length: 14 amino acids. Trimming left V 0 bases short and J 4 bases short, with 12 bases between.

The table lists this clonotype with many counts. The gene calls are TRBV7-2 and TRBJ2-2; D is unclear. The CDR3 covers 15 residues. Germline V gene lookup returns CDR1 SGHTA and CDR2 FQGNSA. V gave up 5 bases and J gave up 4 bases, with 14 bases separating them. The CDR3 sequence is CASSHDGRITGELFF. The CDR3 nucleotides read TGTGCCAGCAGCCACGACGGACGAATCACCGGGGAGCTGTTTTTT.

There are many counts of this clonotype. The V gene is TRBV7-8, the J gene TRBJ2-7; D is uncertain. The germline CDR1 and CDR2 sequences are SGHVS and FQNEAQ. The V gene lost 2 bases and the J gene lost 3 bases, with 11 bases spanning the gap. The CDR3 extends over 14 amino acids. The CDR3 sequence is CASSLTAGFYEQYF. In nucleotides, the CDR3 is TGTGCCAGCAGCTTAACCGCAGGTTTCTACGAGCAGTACTTC. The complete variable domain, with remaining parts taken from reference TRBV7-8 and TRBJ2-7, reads GAGVSQSPRYKVAKRGQDVALRCDPISGHVSLFWYQQALGQGPEFLTYFQNEAQLDKSGLPSDRFFAERPEGSVSTLKIQRTQQEDSAVYLCASSLTAGFYEQYFGPGTRLTVT.

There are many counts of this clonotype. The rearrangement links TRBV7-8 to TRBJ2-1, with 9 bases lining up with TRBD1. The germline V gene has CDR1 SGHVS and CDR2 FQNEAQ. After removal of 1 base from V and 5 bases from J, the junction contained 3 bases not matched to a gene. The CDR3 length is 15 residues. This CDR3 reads CASSLVGQGNNEQFF. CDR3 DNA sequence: TGTGCCAGCAGCTTAGTGGGACAGGGTAACAATGAGCAGTTCTTC.

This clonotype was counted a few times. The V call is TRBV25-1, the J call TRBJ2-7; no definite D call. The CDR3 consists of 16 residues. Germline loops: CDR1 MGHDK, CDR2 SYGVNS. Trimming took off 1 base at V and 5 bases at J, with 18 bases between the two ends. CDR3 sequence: CASSESAAPNYDEQYF. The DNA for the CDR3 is TGTGCCAGCAGTGAATCGGCAGCCCCAAATTACGACGAGCAGTACTTC.

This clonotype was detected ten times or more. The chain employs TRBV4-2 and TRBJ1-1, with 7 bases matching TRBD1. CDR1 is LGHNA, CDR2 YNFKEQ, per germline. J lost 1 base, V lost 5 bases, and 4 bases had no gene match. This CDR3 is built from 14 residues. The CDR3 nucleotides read TGTGCCAGCAGCAAAGGGGACAGGAACACTGAAGCTTTCTTT. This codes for CASSKGDRNTEAFF.

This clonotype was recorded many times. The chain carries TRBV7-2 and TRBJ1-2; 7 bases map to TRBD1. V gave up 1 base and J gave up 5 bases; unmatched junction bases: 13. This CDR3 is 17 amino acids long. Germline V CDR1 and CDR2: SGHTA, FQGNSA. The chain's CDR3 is CASSLGMVGGAGYGYTF. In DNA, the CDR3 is TGTGCCAGCAGCTTAGGAATGGTAGGGGGCGCGGGGTATGGCTACACCTTC.

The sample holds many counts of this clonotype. In nucleotides, the CDR3 is TGTGCCAGCAGGGCACAGGGGTTGGCTGAAGCTTTCTTT. This encodes CASRAQGLAEAFF. The chain joins TRBV12-3 or TRBV12-4 to TRBJ1-1, with TRBD1 identical over 7 bases. The CDR3 has 13 amino acids. V lost 6 bases and J lost 6; bases outside the gene matches: 7.

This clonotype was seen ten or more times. The CDR3 loop reads CASSPGGHRDYEQYF. Written as DNA, the CDR3 is TGTGCCAGCAGTCCCGGAGGGCACCGAGACTACGAGCAGTACTTC. The chain joins TRBV12-3 or TRBV12-4 to TRBJ2-7; D perhaps matches TRBD2 (6 bases). The CDR3 has 15 residues. Trimming pared 5 bases from V and 3 bases from J, leaving 17 bases between.